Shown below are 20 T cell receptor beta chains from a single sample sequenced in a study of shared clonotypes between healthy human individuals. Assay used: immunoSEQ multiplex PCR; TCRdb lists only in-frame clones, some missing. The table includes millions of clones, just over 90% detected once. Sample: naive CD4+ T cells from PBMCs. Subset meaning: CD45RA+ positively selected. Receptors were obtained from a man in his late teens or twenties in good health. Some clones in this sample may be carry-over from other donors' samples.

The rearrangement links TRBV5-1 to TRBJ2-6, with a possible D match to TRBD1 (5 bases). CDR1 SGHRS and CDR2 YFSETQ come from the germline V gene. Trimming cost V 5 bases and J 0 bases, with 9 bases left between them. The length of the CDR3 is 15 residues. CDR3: CASSGQGSGANVLTF. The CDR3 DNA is TGCGCCAGCAGTGGGCAGGGCTCTGGGGCCAACGTCCTGACTTTC.

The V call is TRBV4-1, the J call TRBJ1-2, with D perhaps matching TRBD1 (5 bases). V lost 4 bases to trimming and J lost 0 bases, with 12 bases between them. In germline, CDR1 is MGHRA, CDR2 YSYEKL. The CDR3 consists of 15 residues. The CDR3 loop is CASSLLGGANYGYTF. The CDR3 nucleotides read TGCGCCAGCAGCCTCCTTGGGGGAGCTAACTATGGCTACACCTTC.

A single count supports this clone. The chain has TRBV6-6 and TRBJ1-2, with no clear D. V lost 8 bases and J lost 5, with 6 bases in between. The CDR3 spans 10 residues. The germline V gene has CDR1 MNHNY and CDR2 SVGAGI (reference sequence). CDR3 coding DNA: TGTGCCAGCGGGAGTTATGGCTACACCTTC. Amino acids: CASGSYGYTF.

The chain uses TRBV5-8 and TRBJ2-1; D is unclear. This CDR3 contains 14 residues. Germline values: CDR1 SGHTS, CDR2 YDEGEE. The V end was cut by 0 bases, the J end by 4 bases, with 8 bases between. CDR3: CASSLVPDYNEQFF. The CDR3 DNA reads TGTGCCAGCAGCTTGGTACCCGATTACAATGAGCAGTTCTTC.

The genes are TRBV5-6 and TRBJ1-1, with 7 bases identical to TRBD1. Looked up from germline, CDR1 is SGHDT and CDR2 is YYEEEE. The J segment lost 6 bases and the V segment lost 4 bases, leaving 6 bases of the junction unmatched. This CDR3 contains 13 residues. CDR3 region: CASSLLQGPEAFF. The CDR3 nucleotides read TGTGCCAGCAGCCTACTACAGGGGCCTGAAGCTTTCTTT.

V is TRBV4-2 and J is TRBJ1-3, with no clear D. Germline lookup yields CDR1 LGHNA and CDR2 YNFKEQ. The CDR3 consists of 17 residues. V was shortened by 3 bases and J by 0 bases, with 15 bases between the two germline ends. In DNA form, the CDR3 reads TGTGCCAGCAGCCAGCATGGACTCCCGAGCTCTGGAAACACCATATATTTT. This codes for CASSQHGLPSSGNTIYF.

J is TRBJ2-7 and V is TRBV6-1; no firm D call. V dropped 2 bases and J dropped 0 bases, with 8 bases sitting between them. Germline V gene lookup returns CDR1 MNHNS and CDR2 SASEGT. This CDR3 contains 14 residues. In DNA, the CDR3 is TGTGCCAGCAGTGAACAATTAGCCTCCTACGAGCAGTACTTC. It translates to CASSEQLASYEQYF.

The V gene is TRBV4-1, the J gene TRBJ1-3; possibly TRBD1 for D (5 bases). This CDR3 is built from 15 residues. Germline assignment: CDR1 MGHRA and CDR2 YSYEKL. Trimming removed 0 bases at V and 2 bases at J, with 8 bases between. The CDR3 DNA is TGCGCCAGCAGCCAAGATGGGACGGCTGGAAACACCATATATTTT. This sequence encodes CASSQDGTAGNTIYF.

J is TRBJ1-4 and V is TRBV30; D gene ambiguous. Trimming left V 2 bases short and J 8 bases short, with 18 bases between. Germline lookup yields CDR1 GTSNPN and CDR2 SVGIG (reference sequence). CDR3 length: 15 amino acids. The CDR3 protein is CAWSRSGVRSEKLFF. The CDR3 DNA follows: TGTGCCTGGAGTAGGTCCGGGGTACGTTCCGAAAAACTGTTTTTT.

This chain's CDR3 is CASSYYGRAYEQYF. In DNA, the CDR3 is TGTGCCAGCAGTTACTACGGCAGAGCCTACGAGCAGTACTTC. The rearrangement uses TRBV6-5 and TRBJ2-7; D gene ambiguous. The CDR3 is made up of 14 amino acids. Looked up from germline, CDR1 is MNHEY and CDR2 is SVGAGI. Trimming took 1 base from V and 2 from J, leaving 9 bases between them.

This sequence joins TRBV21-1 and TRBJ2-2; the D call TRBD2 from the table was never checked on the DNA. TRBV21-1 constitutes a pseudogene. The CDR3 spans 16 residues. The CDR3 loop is CASSNHPGPNTGELFF. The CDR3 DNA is TGTGCCAGCAGCAATCATCCGGGTCCGAACACCGGGGAGCTGTTTTTT.

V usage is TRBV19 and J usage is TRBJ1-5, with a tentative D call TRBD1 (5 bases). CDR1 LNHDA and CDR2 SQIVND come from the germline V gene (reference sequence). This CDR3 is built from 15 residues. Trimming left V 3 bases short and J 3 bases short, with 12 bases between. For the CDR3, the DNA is TGTGCCAGTAGTATGCGAAGAGGGACCAATCAGCCCCAGCATTTT. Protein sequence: CASSMRRGTNQPQHF.

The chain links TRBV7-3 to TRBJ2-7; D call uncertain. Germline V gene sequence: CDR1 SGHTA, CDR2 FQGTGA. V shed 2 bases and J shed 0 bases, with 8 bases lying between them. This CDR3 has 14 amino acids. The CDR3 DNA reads TGTGCCAGCAGCTTATTCCCGGGCTCCTACGAGCAGTACTTC. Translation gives CASSLFPGSYEQYF.

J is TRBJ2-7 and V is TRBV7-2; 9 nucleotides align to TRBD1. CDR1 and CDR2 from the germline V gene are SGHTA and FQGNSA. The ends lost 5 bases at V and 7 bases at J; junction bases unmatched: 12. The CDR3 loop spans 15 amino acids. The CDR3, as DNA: TGTGCCAGCAGCCCACCGGGACAGGGCGCTTTTGAGCAGTACTTC. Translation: CASSPPGQGAFEQYF.

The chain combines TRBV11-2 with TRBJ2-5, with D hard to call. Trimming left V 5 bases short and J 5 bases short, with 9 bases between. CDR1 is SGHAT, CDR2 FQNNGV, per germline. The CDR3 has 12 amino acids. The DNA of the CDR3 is TGTGCCAGCAGCCCGACTGGGGAGACCCAGTACTTC. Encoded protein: CASSPTGETQYF.

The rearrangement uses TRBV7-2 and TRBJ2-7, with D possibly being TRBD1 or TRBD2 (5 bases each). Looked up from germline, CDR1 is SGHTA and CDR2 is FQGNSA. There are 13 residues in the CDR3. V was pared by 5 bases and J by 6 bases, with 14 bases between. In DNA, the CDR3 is TGTGCCAGCAGCCCTGAACGGGGCAGCGAGCAGTACTTC. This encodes CASSPERGSEQYF.

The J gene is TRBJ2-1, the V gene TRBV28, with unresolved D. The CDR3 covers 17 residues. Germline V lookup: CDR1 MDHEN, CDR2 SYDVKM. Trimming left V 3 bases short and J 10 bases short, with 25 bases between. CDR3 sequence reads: CASSLSRPVPRSVEQFF. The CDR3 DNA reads TGTGCCAGCAGTTTGTCCCGACCGGTGCCGCGATCCGTGGAGCAGTTCTTC.

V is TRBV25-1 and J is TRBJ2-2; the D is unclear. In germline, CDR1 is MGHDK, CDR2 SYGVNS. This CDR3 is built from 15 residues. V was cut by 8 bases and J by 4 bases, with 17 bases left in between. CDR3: CASSYPSVGTGELFF. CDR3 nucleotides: TGTGCCAGCTCGTACCCCTCCGTGGGCACCGGGGAGCTGTTTTTT. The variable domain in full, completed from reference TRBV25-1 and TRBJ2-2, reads EADIYQTPRYLVIGTGKKITLECSQTMGHDKMYWYQQDPGMELHLIHYSYGVNSTEKGDLSSESTVSRIRTEHFPLTLESARPSHTSQYLCASSYPSVGTGELFFGEGSRLTVL.

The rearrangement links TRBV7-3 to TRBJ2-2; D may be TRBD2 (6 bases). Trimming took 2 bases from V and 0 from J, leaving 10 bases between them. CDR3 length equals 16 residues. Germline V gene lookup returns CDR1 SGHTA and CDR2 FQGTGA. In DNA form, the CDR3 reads TGTGCCAGCAGCTTACTAGCGACTACGAACACCGGGGAGCTGTTTTTT. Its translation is CASSLLATTNTGELFF.

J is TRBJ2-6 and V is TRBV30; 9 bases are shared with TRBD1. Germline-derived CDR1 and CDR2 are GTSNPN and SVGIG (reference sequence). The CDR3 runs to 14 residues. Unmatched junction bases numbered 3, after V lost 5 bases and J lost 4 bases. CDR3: CAWGTGSGANVLTF. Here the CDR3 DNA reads TGTGCCTGGGGGACAGGGTCCGGGGCCAACGTCCTGACTTTC.